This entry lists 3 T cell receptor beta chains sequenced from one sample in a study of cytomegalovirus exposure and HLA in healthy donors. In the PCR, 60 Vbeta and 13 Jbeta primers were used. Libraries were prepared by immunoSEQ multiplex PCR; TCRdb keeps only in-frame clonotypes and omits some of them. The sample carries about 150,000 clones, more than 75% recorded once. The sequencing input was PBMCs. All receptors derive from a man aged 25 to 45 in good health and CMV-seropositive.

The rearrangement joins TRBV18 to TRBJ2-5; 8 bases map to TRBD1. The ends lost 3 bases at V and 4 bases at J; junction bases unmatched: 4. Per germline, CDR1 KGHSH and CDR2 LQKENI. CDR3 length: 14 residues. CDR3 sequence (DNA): TGTGCCAGCTCACCCAGGGGGCCGAGAGAGACCCAGTACTTC. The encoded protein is CASSPRGPRETQYF.

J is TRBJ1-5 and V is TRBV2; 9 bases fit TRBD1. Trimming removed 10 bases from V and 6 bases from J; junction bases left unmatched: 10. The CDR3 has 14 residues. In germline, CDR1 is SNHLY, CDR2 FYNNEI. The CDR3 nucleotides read TGTGCCACTTCCGGGACAGGGACGGGTCAGCCCCAGCATTTT. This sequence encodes CATSGTGTGQPQHF.

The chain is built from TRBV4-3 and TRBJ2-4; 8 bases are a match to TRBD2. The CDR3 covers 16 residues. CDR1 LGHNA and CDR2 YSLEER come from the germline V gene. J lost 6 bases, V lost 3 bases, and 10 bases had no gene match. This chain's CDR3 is CASSQRDLAGGNIQYF. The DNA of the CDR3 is TGCGCCAGCAGCCAGCGGGATTTGGCGGGGGGAAACATTCAGTACTTC.